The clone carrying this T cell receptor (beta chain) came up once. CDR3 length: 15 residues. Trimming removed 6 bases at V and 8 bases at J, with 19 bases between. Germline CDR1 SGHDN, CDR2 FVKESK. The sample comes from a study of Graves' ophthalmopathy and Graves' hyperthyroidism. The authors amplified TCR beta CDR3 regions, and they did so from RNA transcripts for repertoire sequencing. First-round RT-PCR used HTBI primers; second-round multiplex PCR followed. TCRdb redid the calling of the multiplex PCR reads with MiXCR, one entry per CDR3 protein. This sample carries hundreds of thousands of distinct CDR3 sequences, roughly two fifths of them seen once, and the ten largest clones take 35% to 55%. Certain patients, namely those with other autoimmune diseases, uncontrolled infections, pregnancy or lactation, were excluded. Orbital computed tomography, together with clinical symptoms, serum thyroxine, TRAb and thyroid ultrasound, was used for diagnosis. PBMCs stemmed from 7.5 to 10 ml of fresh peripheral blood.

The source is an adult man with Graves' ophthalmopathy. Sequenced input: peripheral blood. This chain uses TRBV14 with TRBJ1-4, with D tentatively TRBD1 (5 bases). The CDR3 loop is CASSLKTAPREKLFF. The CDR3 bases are TGTGCCAGCAGTCTGAAGACAGCCCCTAGGGAAAAACTGTTTTTT.